The 32 T cell receptor beta chains given below trace back to one sample, sequenced in a study of Ad26.COV2.S vaccination and SARS-CoV-2 variants. The table came from immunoSEQ multiplex PCR; TCRdb's copy has only in-frame clones and leaves some out. The sample gives some 370,000 clones, 83% of which show up once; about 8% is in the top ten. The sample's treatment: approximately 18 received Ad26.COV2.S at low or high dose, single or two shots; roughly five received placebo; per-sample allocation not given. Samples were taken on day 63 after the first vaccine or placebo injection. Sequencing used peripheral blood, obtained in a trial of Ad26.COV2.S vaccine versus placebo. Source of these receptors: a person aged 18 to 59 who received the Ad26.COV2.S COVID-19 vaccine or a placebo.

The gene calls are TRBV4-3 and TRBJ2-1; 8 bases map to TRBD2. The J segment lost 8 bases and the V segment lost 4 bases, leaving 16 bases of the junction unmatched. The CDR3 extends over 17 amino acids. Germline V gene data show CDR1 as LGHNA and CDR2 as YSLEER. The CDR3, as DNA: TGCGCCAGCAGCCTCGGCTTAGCGGGGCCCGGGGGAGATGAGCAGTTCTTC. It specifies CASSLGLAGPGGDEQFF.

The CDR3 nucleotides are TGCGCCAGCAGCCAAGATGGGGGGGGAGATACGCAGTATTTT. The encoded protein is CASSQDGGGDTQYF. V usage is TRBV4-3 and J usage is TRBJ2-3, with 7 bases fitting TRBD2. With V trimmed by 0 bases and J by 5 bases, 2 bases remained unmatched. The CDR3 runs to 14 residues. Germline CDR1 reads LGHNA; CDR2 reads YSLEER.

On this clone itself: Other DNA sequences in this specimen translate into the identical CDR3. The chain uses TRBV7-9 and TRBJ2-7; D remains unclear. V shed 2 bases and J shed 0 bases, with 8 bases lying between them. CDR1 and CDR2 from the germline V gene are SEHNR and FQNEAQ (reference sequence). The length of the CDR3 is 14 residues. This CDR3 reads CASSLPGSSYEQYF. Written as DNA, the CDR3 is TGTGCCAGCAGCTTACCCGGTAGCTCCTACGAGCAGTACTTC. The full variable domain, its missing parts supplied by reference TRBV7-9 and TRBJ2-7, is DTGVSQNPRHKITKRGQNVTFRCDPISEHNRLYWYRQTLGQGPEFLTYFQNEAQLEKSRLLSDRFSAERPKGSFSTLEIQRTEQGDSAMYLCASSLPGSSYEQYFGPGTRLTVT.

V and J are TRBV11-1 and TRBJ2-7; D uncertain. The CDR3 consists of 14 residues. Trimming cost V 1 base and J 2 bases, with 9 bases left between them. CDR1 SGHAT and CDR2 FQDESV come from the germline V gene (reference sequence). For the CDR3, the DNA is TGTGCCAGCAGCTTAGTGCGAGCTACCTACGAGCAGTACTTC. It encodes CASSLVRATYEQYF. The full variable domain, in which reference TRBV11-1 and TRBJ2-7 provide the parts outside the CDR3, is EAEVAQSPRYKITEKSQAVAFWCDPISGHATLYWYRQILGQGPELLVQFQDESVVDDSQLPKDRFSAERLKGVDSTLKIQPAELGDSAMYLCASSLVRATYEQYFGPGTRLTVT.

The rearrangement uses TRBV19 and TRBJ1-5; D is unclear. Deletions cut 9 bases from V and 0 bases from J, with 15 bases between. This CDR3 has 15 residues. Per the germline V gene, CDR1 is LNHDA and CDR2 is SQIVND (reference sequence). The CDR3 sequence is CASGRTLYSNQPQHF. In nucleotides, the CDR3 is TGTGCCAGCGGACGGACCCTCTATAGCAATCAGCCCCAGCATTTT.

The V and J genes are TRBV19 and TRBJ1-4; maybe TRBD1 (5 bases). The V end was cut by 5 bases, the J end by 4 bases, with 14 bases between. This CDR3 comprises 15 residues. Germline CDR1 LNHDA, CDR2 SQIVND (reference sequence). Written as DNA, the CDR3 is TGTGCCAGTAGTGGACCGGGACTCCTTAATGAAAAACTGTTTTTT. It yields the protein CASSGPGLLNEKLFF.

The V call is TRBV29-1, the J call TRBJ1-2, with D possibly TRBD1 on 5 matching bases. The CDR3 totals 12 residues. Germline V CDR1 and CDR2: SQVTM, ANQGSEA. Trimming took off 1 base at V and 12 bases at J, with 15 bases between the two ends. In DNA, the CDR3 is TGCAGCGTTGAAGGAGGGACTCATGTAAACACCTTC. Amino acids: CSVEGGTHVNTF.

The table lists this clone with a count of one. The chain joins TRBV18 to TRBJ1-4; TRBD1 matches 7 bases. V was clipped by 4 bases and J by 2 bases; unmatched bases: 4. CDR1 is KGHSH, CDR2 LQKENI, per germline. The CDR3 is 15 residues long. The CDR3 coding sequence is TGTGCCAGCTCACTTCGACAGGGTACTAATGAAAAACTGTTTTTT. Protein product: CASSLRQGTNEKLFF.

This chain connects TRBV6-2 or TRBV6-3 to TRBJ2-3; TRBD2 agrees at 12 bases. Trimming removed 5 bases from V and 5 bases from J; junction bases left unmatched: 5. The CDR3 totals 15 residues. Germline-derived CDR1 and CDR2 are MNHEY and SVGEGT. The CDR3 protein is CASSRRTSGIDTQYF. CDR3 bases: TGTGCCAGCAGTCGCCGGACTAGCGGGATAGATACGCAGTATTTT.

This rearrangement joins TRBV24-1 to TRBJ2-2; D is perhaps TRBD1 or TRBD2 (5 bases each). CDR3 length equals 13 residues. Trimming took off 9 bases at V and 4 bases at J, with 11 bases between the two ends. Germline CDR1 KGHDR, CDR2 SFDVKD. The CDR3 DNA follows: TGTGCCACCCGACCAGGGACCACCGGGGAGCTGTTTTTT. It yields the protein CATRPGTTGELFF.

The chain links TRBV30 to TRBJ2-7; TRBD2 might be the D (6 bases). This CDR3 is 14 amino acids long. Germline V gene sequence: CDR1 GTSNPN, CDR2 SVGIG (reference sequence). V was shortened by 2 bases and J by 4 bases, with 15 bases between the two germline ends. The CDR3 here is CAWSIGSRLYEQYF. Written as DNA, the CDR3 is TGTGCCTGGAGTATCGGGAGCAGGTTGTACGAGCAGTACTTC.

The V gene is TRBV7-9, the J gene TRBJ2-7; TRBD1 agrees at 8 bases. J gave up 6 bases and V 4 bases, and 8 bases lay outside the gene matches. Germline V gene data show CDR1 as SEHNR and CDR2 as FQNEAQ (reference sequence). The CDR3 spans 14 residues. CDR3 amino acids: CASSSRDRPREQYF. The CDR3 DNA is TGTGCCAGCAGCTCGCGGGACAGGCCCCGCGAGCAGTACTTC.

This clone was seen more than once but under ten times. J is TRBJ2-7 and V is TRBV19; tentative D call: TRBD1 (5 bases). Germline V CDR1 and CDR2: LNHDA, SQIVND (reference sequence). This CDR3 region has 13 residues. With 5 bases removed from V and 1 base from J, the gap between germline ends came to 9 bases. CDR3 region: CASSGRASYEQYF. CDR3 nucleotide sequence: TGTGCCAGTAGTGGCAGGGCTTCCTACGAGCAGTACTTC. Full variable domain (rest looked up from reference TRBV19 and TRBJ2-7): DGGITQSPKYLFRKEGQNVTLSCEQNLNHDAMYWYRQDPGQGLRLIYYSQIVNDFQKGDIAEGYSVSREKKESFPLTVTSAQKNPTAFYLCASSGRASYEQYFGPGTRLTVT.

The genes are TRBV7-6 and TRBJ1-5; D is undetermined. The CDR3 has 15 amino acids. Trimming cost V 1 base and J 4 bases, with 11 bases left between them. In germline, CDR1 is SGHVS, CDR2 FNYEAQ. This chain's CDR3 is CASSLDWSENQPQHF. The CDR3 DNA sequence: TGTGCCAGCAGCTTAGATTGGTCGGAGAATCAGCCCCAGCATTTT.

This chain uses TRBV7-9 with TRBJ1-4, with 7 positions matching TRBD1. The V and J ends lost 6 bases and 5 bases, in that order; junction bases with no gene match: 9. Germline V gene lookup returns CDR1 SEHNR and CDR2 FQNEAQ (reference sequence). The CDR3 extends over 15 amino acids. CDR3 in DNA: TGTGCCAGCAGAGGTCAACAGGGGTTAAATGAAAAACTGTTTTTT. Translation: CASRGQQGLNEKLFF.

The V gene is TRBV9, the J gene TRBJ2-2; 8 bases line up with TRBD2. Germline CDR1 SGDLS, CDR2 YYNGEE. The CDR3 runs 16 residues. V lost 0 bases and J lost 1; bases outside the gene matches: 2. The CDR3 reads CASSVVAGGNTGELFF. The CDR3 nucleotides read TGTGCCAGCAGCGTAGTGGCGGGGGGGAACACCGGGGAGCTGTTTTTT.

This chain links TRBV2 with TRBJ1-2; possible D gene TRBD1, 6 bases. Germline V gene sequence: CDR1 SNHLY, CDR2 FYNNEI. CDR3 length equals 17 residues. With 2 bases removed from V and 6 bases from J, the gap between germline ends came to 22 bases. CDR3 residues: CASSERGRIGLGNGYTF. CDR3 bases: TGTGCCAGCAGTGAAAGGGGGAGGATCGGATTAGGGAATGGCTACACCTTC.

Only a few counts were recorded for this clone. This sequence joins TRBV28 and TRBJ1-2; TRBD1 is a possible D gene (6 bases). Germline assignment: CDR1 MDHEN and CDR2 SYDVKM. This CDR3 has 12 residues. V lost 5 bases and J lost 14, with 18 bases in between. CDR3 in amino acids: CASSPPRGGQTF. The CDR3 DNA sequence: TGTGCCAGCAGTCCCCCCCGGGGGGGACAAACCTTC.

CDR3 sequence (DNA): TGTGCCAGCAGCTTAGGTGGTGAGCAGTTCTTC. It codes for CASSLGGEQFF. This chain connects TRBV7-6 to TRBJ2-1; D gene uncertain. This CDR3 is built from 11 residues. In germline, CDR1 is SGHVS, CDR2 FNYEAQ. Trimming removed 1 base from V and 9 bases from J, with 4 bases in between.

The genes are TRBV18 and TRBJ2-5; D uncertain. Trimming pared 3 bases from V and 5 bases from J, leaving 16 bases between. This CDR3 is 15 amino acids long. Germline V gene sequence: CDR1 KGHSH, CDR2 LQKENI. CDR3 sequence (DNA): TGTGCCAGCTCACCCCCGCCCAGCCAAGGGGAGACCCAGTACTTC. Translating it yields CASSPPPSQGETQYF. The full variable domain, completed using reference TRBV18 and TRBJ2-5, is NAGVMQNPRHLVRRRGQEARLRCSPMKGHSHVYWYRQLPEEGLKFMVYLQKENIIDESGMPKERFSAEFPKEGPSILRIQQVVRGDSAAYFCASSPPPSQGETQYFGPGTRLLVL.

Only a few counts were recorded for this clone. This chain joins TRBV11-2 and TRBJ2-7; the D is unclear. Per germline, CDR1 SGHAT and CDR2 FQNNGV. Trimming removed 6 bases from V and 5 bases from J, with 14 bases in between. The CDR3 covers 13 residues. CDR3: CASSSTAPNEQYF. In DNA, the CDR3 is TGTGCCAGCAGTTCTACCGCCCCCAACGAGCAGTACTTC.

The sample holds one count of this clone. The chain joins TRBV7-2 to TRBJ2-1; a possible D gene is TRBD2 (5 bases). The CDR3 loop spans 17 amino acids. CDR1 SGHTA and CDR2 FQGNSA come from the germline V gene. V lost 5 bases, J lost 0 bases, and 17 bases lay in between. CDR3 amino acids: CASSPSIAGSSYNEQFF. CDR3 bases: TGTGCCAGCAGCCCGTCCATTGCGGGCAGCTCCTACAATGAGCAGTTCTTC.

This chain links TRBV4-1 with TRBJ2-5; TRBD2 matches at 8 bases. Germline V gene data show CDR1 as MGHRA and CDR2 as YSYEKL. J was trimmed by 1 base and V by 6 bases; bases with no gene match: 7. This CDR3 comprises 15 residues. CDR3 sequence: CASRLSGVPQETQYF. The CDR3 bases are TGCGCCAGCAGGCTTAGCGGGGTCCCCCAAGAGACCCAGTACTTC.

The chain couples TRBV27 to TRBJ1-3; perhaps TRBD1 as D (5 bases). CDR3 size: 13 residues. The V end lost 6 bases, the J end lost 4 bases, and 10 bases lay between the germline ends. The germline V gene encodes CDR1 MNHEY and CDR2 SMNVEV (reference sequence). CDR3: CASRPTVGNTIYF. The DNA of the CDR3 is TGTGCCAGCAGGCCGACAGTAGGAAACACCATATATTTT.

The chain combines TRBV11-2 with TRBJ1-3; maybe TRBD1 (5 bases). Trimming pared 5 bases from V and 9 bases from J, leaving 17 bases between. Germline assignment: CDR1 SGHAT and CDR2 FQNNGV. The CDR3 is 14 residues long. CDR3 DNA: TGTGCCAGCAGCCCGGGGCGGGGCTCGGGCACCATATATTTT. Amino acids: CASSPGRGSGTIYF.

The chain employs TRBV12-5 and TRBJ1-3; 10 bases line up with TRBD1. CDR1 LGHNT and CDR2 FRNRAP come from the germline V gene. After removal of 1 base from V and 2 bases from J, the junction contained 2 bases not matched to a gene. The CDR3 runs 16 residues. CDR3 sequence reads: CASGLGGTGAGNTIYF. The CDR3 DNA reads as TGTGCTAGTGGTTTGGGTGGGACAGGGGCTGGAAACACCATATATTTT. Together with reference TRBV12-5 and TRBJ1-3, the CDR3 gives the full variable domain: DARVTQTPRHKVTEMGQEVTMRCQPILGHNTVFWYRQTMMQGLELLAYFRNRAPLDDSGMPKDRFSAEMPDATLATLKIQPSEPRDSAVYFCASGLGGTGAGNTIYFGEGSWLTVV.

V gene TRBV5-4 combines with J gene TRBJ2-4, with 9 positions matching TRBD1. The CDR3 consists of 18 residues. The germline V gene encodes CDR1 SGHNT and CDR2 YYREEE (reference sequence). Trimming removed 4 bases from V and 0 bases from J; junction bases left unmatched: 11. The CDR3, as DNA: TGTGCCAGCAGCGAGGGCGACAGGGGGTCCTTAGCCAAAAACATTCAGTACTTC. Its translation: CASSEGDRGSLAKNIQYF.

This clone is a singleton in its sample. The CDR3: CASSPSLSSYNSPLHF. As DNA, the CDR3 is TGTGCCAGCTCGCCCTCCTTGAGCTCCTATAATTCACCCCTCCACTTT. The genes are TRBV18 and TRBJ1-6; D unclear. The V end lost 6 bases, the J end lost 0 bases, and 12 bases lay between the germline ends. The CDR3 is made up of 16 amino acids. CDR1 is KGHSH, CDR2 LQKENI, per germline.

This clone turned up a few times. The J gene is TRBJ2-3, the V gene TRBV6-5; D is unclear. The length of the CDR3 is 13 residues. V was clipped by 2 bases and J by 5 bases, with 8 bases between them. CDR1 MNHEY and CDR2 SVGAGI come from the germline V gene. CDR3 DNA sequence: TGTGCCAGCAGTTACAGGTGGGGAGATACGCAGTATTTT. Amino acid sequence: CASSYRWGDTQYF.

For the CDR3, the DNA is TGTGCCAGCAGCCGTTGGACAGGGGGGTACACTGAAGCTTTCTTT. Amino acid sequence: CASSRWTGGYTEAFF. The chain recombines TRBV5-6 with TRBJ1-1; 10 nucleotides line up with TRBD1. The CDR3 has 15 amino acids. V shed 4 bases and J 3 bases; nucleotides not matched to a gene: 6. CDR1 is SGHDT and CDR2 is YYEEEE in the germline V gene.

The chain links TRBV23-1 to TRBJ1-1, with D possibly TRBD1 on 5 matching bases. TRBV23-1 belongs to the ORF category, with a function that is uncertain. This CDR3 has 14 amino acids. The ends were cut back, 0 bases at V and 5 bases at J, with 10 bases in the middle. The CDR3 nucleotides are TGCGCCAGCAGTCAATCGACAAGGGGAACTGAAGCTTTCTTT. Translation gives CASSQSTRGTEAFF.

V and J are TRBV19 and TRBJ2-2; 7 bases map to TRBD1. Germline CDR1 and CDR2: LNHDA and SQIVND (reference sequence). The CDR3 is 15 residues long. V was clipped by 5 bases and J by 2 bases; unmatched bases: 5. The CDR3 bases are TGTGCCAGTAGTTCGGGACAGATTAACACCGGGGAGCTGTTTTTT. This gives the protein CASSSGQINTGELFF. The full variable domain, with the rest looked up from reference TRBV19 and TRBJ2-2, is DGGITQSPKYLFRKEGQNVTLSCEQNLNHDAMYWYRQDPGQGLRLIYYSQIVNDFQKGDIAEGYSVSREKKESFPLTVTSAQKNPTAFYLCASSSGQINTGELFFGEGSRLTVL.